The next 26 T cell receptor beta chains were all read from a single sample in a study of CD4 and CD8 cells across lung adenocarcinoma regions. TCRdb reprocessed the PCR reads with MiXCR, giving one entry per CDR3 protein. This repertoire shows fewer than 25,000 distinct CDR3 sequences, approximately 49% found once; its top ten account for about a quarter. Sequenced input: CD8+ T cells from the center of a lung tumor. The origin of the receptors is a female donor with lung adenocarcinoma. The CD4 and CD8 labels of this study may be unreliable.

The chain employs TRBV10-1 and TRBJ2-1; D gene unclear. Per the germline V gene, CDR1 is WNHNN and CDR2 is SYGVQD (reference sequence). V shed 6 bases and J shed 6 bases, with 12 bases lying between them. This CDR3 is 13 amino acids long. In DNA, the CDR3 is TGCGCCAGCAGCGGAGACATACCCAATGAGCAGTTCTTC. Its translation is CASSGDIPNEQFF.

The CDR3 DNA reads TGCAGGCTAAGTAGGAGCGGATACAATGAGCAGTTCTTC. Amino acid sequence: CRLSRSGYNEQFF. This rearrangement joins TRBV20-1 to TRBJ2-1; D is perhaps TRBD2 (5 bases). The germline V gene has CDR1 DFQATT and CDR2 SNEGSKA (reference sequence). CDR3 length: 13 amino acids.

CDR3 loop: CASRAFRGSYEQYF. The CDR3 nucleotides read TGTGCCAGCAGAGCCTTCAGGGGATCCTACGAGCAGTACTTC. The genes are TRBV6-1 and TRBJ2-7; a weak D match, TRBD1 (6 bases). The CDR3 runs to 14 residues. Trimming took off 6 bases at V and 1 base at J, with 13 bases between the two ends. From germline, CDR1 is MNHNS and CDR2 SASEGT.

This clonotype was seen once. This chain uses TRBV27 with TRBJ2-1; 11 nucleotides agree with TRBD2. The DNA end is a closer match to TRBJ2-5, so the J assignment may be wrong. The CDR3 is 13 amino acids. Germline-derived CDR1 and CDR2 are MNHEY and SMNVEV (reference sequence). CDR3 nucleotides: TGTGCCAGCAGGGGACTAGCGGAAGAGACCCAGTACTTC. Translation gives CASRGLAEETQYF.

A note on this clonotype: One end of the junction is discordant with germline, which a read error may explain. J is TRBJ2-4 and V is TRBV27; D is unclear. The germline V gene encodes CDR1 MNHEY and CDR2 SMNVEV (reference sequence). The CDR3 spans 12 residues. This CDR3 is CARLRATNTQYF. The DNA for the CDR3 is TGTGCCAGGCTTCGCGCCACAAACACTCAGTACTTC.

The genes are TRBV27 and TRBJ1-2, with 8 bases fitting TRBD1. The trim removed 2 bases at V and 8 bases at J, leaving 4 bases unmatched. CDR3 length equals 13 residues. Germline V CDR1 and CDR2: MNHEY, SMNVEV (reference sequence). CDR3 sequence reads: CASSLGRGHGYTF. CDR3 in DNA: TGTGCCAGCAGTTTAGGCAGGGGGCACGGCTACACCTTC.

In its sample, this clonotype was seen a few times. The CDR3 DNA follows: TGTGCCAGCAGAACATCAGGGGGAGGAGAGACCCAGTACTTC. Its protein product is CASRTSGGGETQYF. The chain recombines TRBV6-1 with TRBJ2-1; D perhaps matches TRBD1 (7 bases). The end of the DNA aligns better with TRBJ2-5, so the J call may be wrong. CDR3 size: 14 residues. CDR1 MNHNS and CDR2 SASEGT come from the germline V gene.

At least ten counts were recorded for this clonotype. The chain joins TRBV7-6 to TRBJ1-5; the D is unclear. V was shortened by 5 bases and J by 6 bases, with 17 bases between the two germline ends. The germline CDR1 and CDR2 sequences are SGHVS and FNYEAQ. The CDR3 totals 15 residues. The CDR3 bases are TGTGCCAGCAGCCCCCGATTAGGGCTGGGTCAGCCCCAGCATTTT. It specifies CASSPRLGLGQPQHF.

In its sample, this clonotype was seen many times. The rearrangement uses TRBV6-5 and TRBJ2-3; 10 nucleotides align to TRBD1. V was pared by 2 bases and J by 3 bases, with 2 bases of the junction left unmatched. CDR1 is MNHEY, CDR2 SVGAGI, per germline. This CDR3 contains 15 residues. CDR3 sequence reads: CASSYGDRGTDTQYF. In DNA, the CDR3 is TGTGCCAGCAGTTACGGGGACAGGGGAACAGATACGCAGTATTTT.

V gene TRBV27 combines with J gene TRBJ2-3; 7 bases map to TRBD2. This CDR3 contains 16 residues. V lost 6 bases, J lost 10 bases, and 19 bases stayed unmatched. Germline V lookup: CDR1 MNHEY, CDR2 SMNVEV (reference sequence). DNA of the CDR3: TGTGCCAGCAGGTCTCCGGAGGCTAGCGGCACTGATGCGCAGTATTTT. Its protein is CASRSPEASGTDAQYF.

This clonotype was observed at least ten times. The chain recombines TRBV25-1 with TRBJ1-3; D remains unclear. Germline V CDR1 and CDR2: MGHDK, SYGVNS. Trimming took 2 bases from V and 7 from J, leaving 6 bases between them. This CDR3 region has 12 residues. The CDR3 region is CASSELLNTIYF. DNA of the CDR3: TGTGCCAGCAGTGAACTCTTGAACACCATATATTTT. The entire variable domain, with the rest obtained from reference TRBV25-1 and TRBJ1-3, is as follows: EADIYQTPRYLVIGTGKKITLECSQTMGHDKMYWYQQDPGMELHLIHYSYGVNSTEKGDLSSESTVSRIRTEHFPLTLESARPSHTSQYLCASSELLNTIYFGEGSWLTVV.

This clonotype was observed many times. V gene TRBV5-5 combines with J gene TRBJ2-1, with D perhaps matching TRBD2 (6 bases). Germline CDR1 is SGHKS and CDR2 is YYEKEE (reference sequence). The CDR3 loop spans 15 amino acids. With 1 base removed from V and 0 bases from J, the gap between germline ends came to 8 bases. CDR3 DNA sequence: TGTGCCAGCAGCTTGCGGGAGAGCTCCTACAATGAGCAGTTCTTC. This sequence encodes CASSLRESSYNEQFF.

J is TRBJ2-2 and V is TRBV7-6; D remains ambiguous. The CDR3 runs to 14 residues. Trimming stripped 6 bases from V and 1 base from J, with 9 bases between. Germline-derived CDR1 and CDR2 are SGHVS and FNYEAQ. In DNA, the CDR3 is TGTGCCAGCAGGCCTACAGTGAACACCGGGGAGCTGTTTTTT. It specifies CASRPTVNTGELFF. The full variable domain, rest sourced from reference TRBV7-6 and TRBJ2-2, is GAGVSQSPRYKVTKRGQDVALRCDPISGHVSLYWYRQALGQGPEFLTYFNYEAQQDKSGLPNDRFSAERPEGSISTLTIQRTEQRDSAMYRCASRPTVNTGELFFGEGSRLTVL.

Turning to this clonotype: One end of the junction varies from germline; a read error may be responsible. The chain recombines TRBV27 with TRBJ2-3; D remains ambiguous. The germline gives CDR1 MNHEY, CDR2 SMNVEV (reference sequence). This CDR3 comprises 12 residues. This chain's CDR3 is CASSPGTETQYF. CDR3 nucleotide sequence: TGTGCCAGCAGTCCTGGCACAGAGACCCAGTATTTC.

The chain recombines TRBV10-1 with TRBJ2-1; the D gene is possibly TRBD2 (6 bases). This CDR3 has 15 residues. V shed 5 bases and J shed 4 bases, with 15 bases lying between them. CDR1 and CDR2 (germline): WNHNN, SYGVQD (reference sequence). The CDR3 is CASSLSGRPYNEQFF. CDR3 DNA sequence: TGCGCCAGCAGTTTGTCCGGGAGACCGTACAATGAGCAGTTCTTC.

As for this clonotype: One base away lies a much larger clone, so this may be a sequencing read error. J is TRBJ2-1 and V is TRBV6-1; D is unclear. The J call may be in error: the DNA end matches TRBJ2-5 better. Germline-derived CDR1 and CDR2 are MNHNS and SASEGT. CDR3 length: 16 amino acids. CDR3 in amino acids: CTSSEWYAGGRETQYF. CDR3 DNA: TGTACCAGCAGTGAATGGTACGCAGGCGGAAGAGAGACCCAGTACTTC.

V is TRBV7-6 and J is TRBJ2-1; no reliable D call. V was pared by 4 bases and J by 9 bases, with 13 bases between. CDR3 length: 13 amino acids. Germline V CDR1 and CDR2: SGHVS, FNYEAQ. The CDR3 region is CASSSQNWGEQFF. In DNA, the CDR3 is TGTGCCAGCAGCTCCCAGAACTGGGGTGAGCAGTTCTTC.

The chain uses TRBV27 and TRBJ2-1, with 16 bases identical to TRBD2. Unmatched junction bases numbered 14, after V lost 4 bases and J lost 2 bases. This CDR3 is 21 amino acids long. Germline CDR1 MNHEY, CDR2 SMNVEV (reference sequence). This CDR3 is CASSSPTGSGLAGGTYNEQFF. The CDR3 DNA reads TGTGCCAGCAGTTCCCCAACGGGGTCGGGACTAGCGGGAGGGACCTACAATGAGCAGTTCTTC.

The chain carries TRBV10-3 and TRBJ2-1; 13 bases map to TRBD2. The CDR3 totals 14 residues. Germline values: CDR1 ENHRY, CDR2 SYGVKD. After removal of 5 bases from V and 6 bases from J, the junction contained 1 base not matched to a gene. The CDR3 loop is CAISRTSGGNEQFF. CDR3 DNA sequence: TGTGCCATCAGTAGGACTAGCGGGGGCAATGAGCAGTTCTTC.

This clonotype was seen a handful of times. The chain joins TRBV6-1 to TRBJ2-7; D may match TRBD1 or TRBD2 (5 bases each). CDR3 length: 16 amino acids. Germline loops: CDR1 MNHNS, CDR2 SASEGT. V was trimmed by 7 bases and J by 0 bases, leaving 19 bases between them. The CDR3 region has the DNA TGTGCCAGCACACTTGACCGGGACGATAGCTCCTACGAGCAGTACTTC. Amino acid sequence: CASTLDRDDSSYEQYF.

The rearrangement uses TRBV7-8 and TRBJ2-2, with unresolved D. The V and J ends lost 4 bases and 5 bases respectively, with 14 bases between them. CDR3 length: 15 residues. Germline-derived CDR1 and CDR2 are SGHVS and FQNEAQ. The CDR3 protein is CASSSPGLETGELFF. The CDR3 bases are TGTGCCAGCAGCTCCCCCGGGTTGGAGACCGGGGAGCTGTTTTTT.

Worth noting for this clonotype: The junction departs from germline at one end; a sequencing error may be responsible. This rearrangement joins TRBV6-1 to TRBJ2-2; 9 bases line up with TRBD2. This CDR3 has 19 residues. Germline values: CDR1 MNHNS, CDR2 SASEGT. The CDR3: CASRHGLAGEIASTGALFF. The CDR3 DNA reads TGTGCCAGCAGACACGGGTTAGCGGGGGAAATCGCGAGCACCGGGGCGCTGTTTTTT.

The rearrangement uses TRBV5-1 and TRBJ2-5; weak D call: TRBD2 (7 bases). Trimming took off 4 bases at V and 3 bases at J, with 13 bases between the two ends. The germline CDR1 and CDR2 sequences are SGHRS and YFSETQ. This CDR3 spans 14 amino acids. CDR3 in DNA: TGCGCCAGCAGCGGGGGGGCGATAGAAGAGACCCAGTACTTC. Translated, it gives CASSGGAIEETQYF. The full variable domain, its missing parts supplied by reference TRBV5-1 and TRBJ2-5, is KAGVTQTPRYLIKTRGQQVTLSCSPISGHRSVSWYQQTPGQGLQFLFEYFSETQRNKGNFPGRFSGRQFSNSRSEMNVSTLELGDSALYLCASSGGAIEETQYFGPGTRLLVL.

This sequence joins TRBV6-5 and TRBJ1-2, with no clear D. There are 13 residues in the CDR3. Germline CDR1 is MNHEY and CDR2 is SVGAGI. The V gene lost 0 bases and the J gene lost 3 bases, with 5 bases spanning the gap. The CDR3 reads CASSYSGDYGYTF. CDR3 coding DNA: TGTGCCAGCAGTTACTCGGGAGACTATGGCTACACCTTC.

Concerning this clonotype itself: Its ends do not fully match the called genes, so a read error is possible. The V gene is TRBV6-1, the J gene TRBJ2-4; D is perhaps TRBD2 (6 bases). Germline V CDR1 and CDR2: MNHNS, SASEGT. The CDR3 has 15 amino acids. CDR3 sequence reads: CASSGSSGNQNTQYF. In DNA form, the CDR3 reads TGTGCCAGCAGTGGTAGTAGCGGAAACCAAAACACTCAGTACTTC.

The chain joins TRBV10-3 to TRBJ2-3, with D tentatively TRBD1 or TRBD2 (5 bases each). V was clipped by 10 bases and J by 12 bases, with 23 bases between them. Per the germline V gene, CDR1 is ENHRY and CDR2 is SYGVKD. This CDR3 has 13 residues. Here the CDR3 reads CATGTGDPETQYF. The DNA of the CDR3 is TGTGCCACCGGGACCGGGGACCCAGAGACCCAGTATTTT.